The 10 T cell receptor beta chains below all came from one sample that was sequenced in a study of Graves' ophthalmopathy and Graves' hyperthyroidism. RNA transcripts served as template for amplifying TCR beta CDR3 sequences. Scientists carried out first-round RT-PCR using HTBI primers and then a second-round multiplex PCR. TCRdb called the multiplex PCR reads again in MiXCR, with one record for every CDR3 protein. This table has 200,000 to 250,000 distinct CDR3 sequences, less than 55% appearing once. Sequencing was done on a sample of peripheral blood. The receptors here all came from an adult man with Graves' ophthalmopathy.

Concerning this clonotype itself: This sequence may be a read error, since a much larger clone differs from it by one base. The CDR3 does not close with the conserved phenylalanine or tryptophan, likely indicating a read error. The DNA for the CDR3 is TGCAGCGTTGTGGAGGTCGAGCAGTACCTC. It encodes CSVVEVEQYL. The rearrangement links TRBV29-1 to TRBJ2-7; tentative D call: TRBD2 (5 bases). Between the trimmed V and J ends, which lost 4 bases and 6 bases, there was a span of 7 bases. Germline V gives CDR1 SQVTM, CDR2 ANQGSEA. This CDR3 contains 10 residues.

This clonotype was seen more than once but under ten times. The CDR3 region is CASSLGLKQETQYF. CDR3 DNA sequence: TGCGCCAGCAGCTTGGGTCTAAAACAAGAGACCCAGTACTTC. V is TRBV5-1 and J is TRBJ2-5; D uncertain. The CDR3 is made up of 14 amino acids. Germline V gives CDR1 SGHRS, CDR2 YFSETQ. V shed 0 bases and J shed 2 bases, with 8 bases lying between them.

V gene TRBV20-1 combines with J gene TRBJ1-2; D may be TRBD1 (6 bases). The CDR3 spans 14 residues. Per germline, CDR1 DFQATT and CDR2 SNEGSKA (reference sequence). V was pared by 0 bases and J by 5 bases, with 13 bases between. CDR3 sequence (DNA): TGCAGTGCTAGAGATCTTGGACAGCAGTATGGCTACACCTTC. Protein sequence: CSARDLGQQYGYTF.

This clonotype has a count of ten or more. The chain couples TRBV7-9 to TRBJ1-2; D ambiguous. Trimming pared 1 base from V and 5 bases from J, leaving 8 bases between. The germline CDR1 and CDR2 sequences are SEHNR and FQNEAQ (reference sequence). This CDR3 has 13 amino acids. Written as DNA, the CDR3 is TGTGCCAGCAGCTTAGGGACTGAATATGGCTACACCTTC. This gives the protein CASSLGTEYGYTF.

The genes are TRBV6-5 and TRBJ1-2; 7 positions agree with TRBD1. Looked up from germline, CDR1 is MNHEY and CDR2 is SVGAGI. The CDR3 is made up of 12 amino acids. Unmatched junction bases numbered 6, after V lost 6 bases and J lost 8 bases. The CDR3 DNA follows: TGTGCCAGCAGCCACGGGACAGAGGGCTACACCTTC. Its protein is CASSHGTEGYTF.

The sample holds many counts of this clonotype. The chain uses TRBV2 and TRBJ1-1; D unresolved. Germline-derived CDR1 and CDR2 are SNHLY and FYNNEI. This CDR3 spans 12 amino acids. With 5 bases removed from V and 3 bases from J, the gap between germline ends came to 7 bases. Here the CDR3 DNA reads TGTGCCAGCAGTAGAAGGGACACTGAAGCTTTCTTT. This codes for CASSRRDTEAFF.

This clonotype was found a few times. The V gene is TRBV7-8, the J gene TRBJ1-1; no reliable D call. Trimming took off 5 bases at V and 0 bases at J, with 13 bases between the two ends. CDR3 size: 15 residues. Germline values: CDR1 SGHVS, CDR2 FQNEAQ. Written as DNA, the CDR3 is TGTGCCAGCAGCCCAGGAGGTGGGGTGAACACTGAAGCTTTCTTT. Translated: CASSPGGGVNTEAFF.

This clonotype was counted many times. CDR3 nucleotide sequence: TGTGCCAGCAGTGACCCGGGACAGGAGGCTGGGGCCAACGTCCTGACTTTC. This sequence encodes CASSDPGQEAGANVLTF. The rearrangement links TRBV2 to TRBJ2-6; 8 bases agree with TRBD1. CDR1 is SNHLY, CDR2 FYNNEI, per germline. The J segment lost 2 bases and the V segment lost 3 bases, leaving 6 bases of the junction unmatched. The CDR3 is made up of 17 amino acids.

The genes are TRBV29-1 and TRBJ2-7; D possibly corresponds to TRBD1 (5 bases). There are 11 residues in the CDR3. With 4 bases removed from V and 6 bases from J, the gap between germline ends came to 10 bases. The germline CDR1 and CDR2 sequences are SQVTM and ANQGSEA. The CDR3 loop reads CSVGQGGEQYF. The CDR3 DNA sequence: TGCAGCGTTGGGCAGGGCGGCGAGCAGTACTTC.

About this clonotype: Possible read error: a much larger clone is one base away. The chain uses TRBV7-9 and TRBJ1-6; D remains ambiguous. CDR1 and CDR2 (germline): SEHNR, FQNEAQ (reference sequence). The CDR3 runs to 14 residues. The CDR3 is CASSSLTYNSALHF. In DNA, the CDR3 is TGTGCCAGCAGCTCCCTGACGTATAATTCAGCCCTCCACTTT. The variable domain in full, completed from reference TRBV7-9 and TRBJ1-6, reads DTGVSQNPRHKITKRGQNVTFRCDPISEHNRLYWYRQTLGQGPEFLTYFQNEAQLEKSRLLSDRFSAERPKGSFSTLEIQRTEQGDSAMYLCASSSLTYNSALHFGNGTRLTVT.